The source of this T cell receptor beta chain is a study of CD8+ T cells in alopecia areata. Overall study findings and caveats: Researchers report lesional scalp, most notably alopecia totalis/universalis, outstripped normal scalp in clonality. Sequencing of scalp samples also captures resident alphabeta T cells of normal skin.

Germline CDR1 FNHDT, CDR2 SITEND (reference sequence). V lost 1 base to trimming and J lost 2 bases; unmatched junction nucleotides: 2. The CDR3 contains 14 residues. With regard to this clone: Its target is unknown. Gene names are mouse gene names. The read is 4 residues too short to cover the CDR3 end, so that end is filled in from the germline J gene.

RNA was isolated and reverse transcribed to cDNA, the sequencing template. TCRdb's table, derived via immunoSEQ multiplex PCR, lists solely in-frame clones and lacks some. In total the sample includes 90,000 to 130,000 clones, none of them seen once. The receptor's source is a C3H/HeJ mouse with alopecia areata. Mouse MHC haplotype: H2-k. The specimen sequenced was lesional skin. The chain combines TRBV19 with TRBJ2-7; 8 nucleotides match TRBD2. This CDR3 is CASSIPGGTYEQYF. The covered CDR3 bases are TGTGCCAGCAGTATACCTGGGGGGACCTAT.